The 28 T cell receptor beta chains below all came from one sample that was sequenced in a study of cytomegalovirus exposure and HLA in healthy donors. TCRdb keeps only in-frame clones here, not all; method: immunoSEQ multiplex PCR. The repertoire holds about 72,000 clones, 94% seen once, with approximately 2.1% in the top ten. Sample: PBMCs. These receptor sequences come from a woman under 30 in good health and CMV-seropositive.

The V call is TRBV7-3, the J call TRBJ2-5; 8 nucleotides agree with TRBD2. This CDR3 is built from 15 residues. Per germline, CDR1 SGHTA and CDR2 FQGTGA. The V gene end was trimmed by 3 bases and the J gene end by 5 bases; junction bases not matched to a gene: 8. The CDR3 DNA reads as TGTGCCAGCAGCTTTACCGGGAGGGCGGATGAGACCCAGTACTTC. It yields the protein CASSFTGRADETQYF.

The chain joins TRBV7-2 to TRBJ1-2; 10 bases are shared with TRBD1. Germline V gene sequence: CDR1 SGHTA, CDR2 FQGNSA. V shed 5 bases, J shed 1 base, and the junction held 13 bases outside the gene matches. The CDR3 consists of 18 residues. CDR3 coding DNA: TGTGCCAGCAGCACGAGCCCGGACAGGGGGTTTTATAACTATGGCTACACCTTC. Translated, it gives CASSTSPDRGFYNYGYTF.

DNA for the CDR3: TGTGCCAGCAGTGAAGAGGCCGAGAGGAACTATGGCTACACCTTC. Encoded protein: CASSEEAERNYGYTF. The chain links TRBV2 to TRBJ1-2; D gene unclear. CDR1 is SNHLY, CDR2 FYNNEI, per germline. The germline V and J ends were trimmed by 1 base and 2 bases, with 11 bases remaining between them. This CDR3 contains 15 residues.

The rearrangement joins TRBV18 to TRBJ2-7; the D gene is possibly TRBD2 (5 bases). The CDR3 length is 15 residues. CDR1 and CDR2 (germline): KGHSH, LQKENI. V gave up 3 bases and J gave up 7 bases, with 19 bases separating them. The CDR3 DNA follows: TGTGCCAGCTCACCTGAACTAGGACCCAGGAGAGAGCAGTACTTC. Protein sequence: CASSPELGPRREQYF.

The chain has TRBV25-1 and TRBJ1-6; possibly TRBD1 for D (6 bases). V was trimmed by 6 bases and J by 5 bases, leaving 11 bases between them. The CDR3 sequence is 14 residues long. Germline CDR1 and CDR2: MGHDK and SYGVNS. CDR3 residues: CASRETGDNSPLHF. The CDR3 DNA is TGTGCCAGCAGGGAGACAGGAGATAATTCACCCCTCCACTTT. The complete variable domain, with remaining parts taken from reference TRBV25-1 and TRBJ1-6, reads EADIYQTPRYLVIGTGKKITLECSQTMGHDKMYWYQQDPGMELHLIHYSYGVNSTEKGDLSSESTVSRIRTEHFPLTLESARPSHTSQYLCASRETGDNSPLHFGNGTRLTVT.

The rearrangement uses TRBV14 and TRBJ1-2; 7 bases match TRBD1. CDR1 is SGHDN and CDR2 is FVKESK in the germline V gene. The CDR3 consists of 14 residues. The ends lost 1 base at V and 8 bases at J; junction bases unmatched: 7. The CDR3 loop reads CASSQARQGWGYTF. In nucleotides, the CDR3 is TGTGCCAGCAGCCAAGCCCGACAGGGTTGGGGCTACACCTTC. Based on the CDR3 plus reference TRBV14 and TRBJ1-2, the full variable domain is EAGVTQFPSHSVIEKGQTVTLRCDPISGHDNLYWYRRVMGKEIKFLLHFVKESKQDESGMPNNRFLAERTGGTYSTLKVQPAELEDSGVYFCASSQARQGWGYTFGSGTRLTVV.

The chain has TRBV11-2 and TRBJ1-2; D call uncertain. The CDR3 consists of 13 residues. The germline CDR1 and CDR2 sequences are SGHAT and FQNNGV. The germline V and J ends were trimmed by 1 base and 8 bases, with 11 bases remaining between them. CDR3 sequence reads: CASSLVRSRGYTF. The CDR3 DNA follows: TGTGCCAGCAGCTTAGTCAGGTCTCGCGGCTACACCTTC.

This rearrangement joins TRBV9 to TRBJ2-7; perhaps TRBD2 as D (6 bases). The V end was cut by 3 bases, the J end by 3 bases, with 13 bases between. From germline, CDR1 is SGDLS and CDR2 YYNGEE. The CDR3 is made up of 14 amino acids. The CDR3 region is CASSGPGLLYEQYF. The CDR3 DNA reads as TGTGCCAGCAGCGGACCGGGACTTCTCTACGAGCAGTACTTC. The whole variable domain, remainder taken from reference TRBV9 and TRBJ2-7, is DSGVTQTPKHLITATGQRVTLRCSPRSGDLSVYWYQQSLDQGLQFLIQYYNGEERAKGNILERFSAQQFPDLHSELNLSSLELGDSALYFCASSGPGLLYEQYFGPGTRLTVT.

This chain joins TRBV4-3 and TRBJ1-4; unclear D gene. V lost 0 bases and J 0 bases, leaving 17 bases between the germline ends. Germline V lookup: CDR1 LGHNA, CDR2 YSLEER. The CDR3 contains 19 residues. The CDR3 region has the DNA TGCGCCAGCAGCCAAGAACGAATTTCGAGGCCCGCAACTAATGAAAAACTGTTTTTT. This translates into CASSQERISRPATNEKLFF.

The chain has TRBV5-4 and TRBJ2-7, with D possibly being TRBD2 (6 bases). Germline V gene data show CDR1 as SGHNT and CDR2 as YYREEE (reference sequence). V was trimmed by 2 bases and J by 5 bases, leaving 14 bases between them. This CDR3 comprises 14 residues. CDR3 DNA sequence: TGTGCCAGCAGCTTTGGGCTAGCGATACACGAGCAGTACTTC. It is translated as CASSFGLAIHEQYF.

This rearrangement joins TRBV4-3 to TRBJ2-7; no clear D. The CDR3 runs 15 residues. Trimming left V 0 bases short and J 1 base short, with 10 bases between. CDR1 is LGHNA and CDR2 is YSLEER in the germline V gene. The CDR3 bases are TGCGCCAGCAGCCAAGATCAAGTCGGGTCCTACGAGCAGTACTTC. This sequence encodes CASSQDQVGSYEQYF.

This clone showed up just once. The V and J genes are TRBV5-1 and TRBJ2-1; D is ambiguous. Deletions cut 4 bases from V and 6 bases from J, with 11 bases between. CDR1 SGHRS and CDR2 YFSETQ come from the germline V gene. This CDR3 contains 13 residues. The CDR3 sequence: CASSPTQVNEQFF. The CDR3 DNA follows: TGCGCCAGCAGCCCCACACAAGTCAATGAGCAGTTCTTC.

The J gene is TRBJ2-1, the V gene TRBV18, with D possibly TRBD2 on 6 matching bases. Germline CDR1 KGHSH, CDR2 LQKENI. The CDR3 is 18 amino acids. The V end was cut by 2 bases, the J end by 1 base, with 18 bases between. DNA of the CDR3: TGTGCCAGCTCACCAGAGGACCCCGGGACTCCATCCTACAATGAGCAGTTCTTC. Amino acids: CASSPEDPGTPSYNEQFF.

CDR3 residues: CASSLAGDRAEKLFF. DNA of the CDR3: TGTGCCAGCAGCTTAGCTGGTGACAGAGCCGAAAAACTGTTTTTT. The V gene is TRBV7-6, the J gene TRBJ1-4, with D perhaps TRBD1 (5 bases). V was shortened by 0 bases and J by 8 bases, with 13 bases between the two germline ends. The germline CDR1 and CDR2 sequences are SGHVS and FNYEAQ. The CDR3 spans 15 residues.

This chain uses TRBV5-1 with TRBJ1-2, with 9 bases that match TRBD1. The length of the CDR3 is 13 residues. V lost 4 bases and J lost 8; bases outside the gene matches: 6. CDR1 is SGHRS and CDR2 is YFSETQ in the germline V gene. CDR3 nucleotide sequence: TGCGCCAGCAGCATCGGGACAGGGAGCGGCTACACCTTC. Its protein is CASSIGTGSGYTF.

This chain connects TRBV19 to TRBJ2-5; the D is unclear. The CDR3 spans 13 residues. Germline CDR1 reads LNHDA; CDR2 reads SQIVND (reference sequence). Trimming removed 8 bases at V and 2 bases at J, with 12 bases between. For the CDR3, the DNA is TGTGCCAGTGCGTTCACAGAACAAGAGACCCAGTACTTC. It translates to CASAFTEQETQYF.

This clone was seen only a few times. The chain uses TRBV6-5 and TRBJ2-1; D unclear. The CDR3 runs to 14 residues. Germline assignment: CDR1 MNHEY and CDR2 SVGAGI. V lost 2 bases and J lost 0, with 5 bases in between. CDR3 in DNA: TGTGCCAGCAGTTACGGTAGCTCCTACAATGAGCAGTTCTTC. Protein product: CASSYGSSYNEQFF.

This chain joins TRBV29-1 and TRBJ1-1; a weak D match, TRBD1 (5 bases). Germline CDR1 is SQVTM and CDR2 is ANQGSEA. Between the trimmed V and J ends, which lost 1 base and 14 bases, there was a span of 17 bases. This CDR3 has 12 residues. The CDR3 protein is CSVEGGLLRGFF. As DNA, the CDR3 is TGCAGCGTTGAAGGGGGACTCCTACGGGGCTTCTTT. The entire variable domain, with the rest obtained from reference TRBV29-1 and TRBJ1-1, is as follows: SAVISQKPSRDICQRGTSLTIQCQVDSQVTMMFWYRQQPGQSLTLIATANQGSEATYESGFVIDKFPISRPNLTFSTLTVSNMSPEDSSIYLCSVEGGLLRGFFGQGTRLTVV.

In nucleotides, the CDR3 is TGTGCCTGGAGCGGGACTCATGGCTCCTACGAGCAGTACTTC. Translating it yields CAWSGTHGSYEQYF. This chain joins TRBV30 and TRBJ2-7; D may be TRBD2 (6 bases). In germline, CDR1 is GTSNPN, CDR2 SVGIG (reference sequence). The CDR3 is 14 amino acids. V lost 3 bases and J lost 0, with 12 bases in between. Variable domain in full (rest from reference TRBV30 and TRBJ2-7): SQTIHQWPATLVQPVGSPLSLECTVEGTSNPNLYWYRQAAGRGLQLLFYSVGIGQISSEVPQNLSASRPQDRQFILSSKKLLLSDSGFYLCAWSGTHGSYEQYFGPGTRLTVT.

Here the CDR3 DNA reads TGCGCCAGCAGCCACTCCGGACTAGCACCCCGATTCAACACCGGGGAGCTGTTTTTT. This gives the protein CASSHSGLAPRFNTGELFF. The rearrangement uses TRBV4-1 and TRBJ2-2; the match to TRBD2 covers 8 bases. This CDR3 has 19 amino acids. Germline V CDR1 and CDR2: MGHRA, YSYEKL. J was trimmed by 2 bases and V by 3 bases; bases with no gene match: 14.

The chain joins TRBV30 to TRBJ2-6, with 7 bases fitting TRBD1. CDR1 is GTSNPN and CDR2 is SVGIG in the germline V gene (reference sequence). The CDR3 runs 15 residues. With 5 bases clipped from V and 0 bases from J, the junction kept 4 bases outside the gene matches. CDR3 in amino acids: CAWDRVFSGANVLTF. CDR3 DNA: TGTGCCTGGGACAGGGTATTCTCTGGGGCCAACGTCCTGACTTTC.

The chain combines TRBV10-3 with TRBJ2-3; the D is unclear. Trimming shortened V by 1 base and J by 5 bases, and 4 bases separated the two germline ends. The germline CDR1 and CDR2 sequences are ENHRY and SYGVKD. The CDR3 covers 12 residues. CDR3 sequence: CAISEFGDTQYF. The CDR3, as DNA: TGTGCCATCAGTGAGTTCGGAGATACGCAGTATTTT.

The J gene is TRBJ1-1, the V gene TRBV5-4, with D hard to call. Trimming removed 4 bases at V and 0 bases at J, with 13 bases between. Germline CDR1 SGHNT, CDR2 YYREEE (reference sequence). The CDR3 consists of 15 residues. CDR3 sequence: CASSPPAGMNTEAFF. The CDR3 DNA sequence: TGTGCCAGCAGCCCCCCGGCAGGAATGAACACTGAAGCTTTCTTT.

The chain is built from TRBV19 and TRBJ1-1; no clear D. CDR1 LNHDA and CDR2 SQIVND come from the germline V gene (reference sequence). This CDR3 region has 12 residues. V was pared by 5 bases and J by 3 bases, with 7 bases between. The CDR3 is CASSWRDTEAFF. Here the CDR3 DNA reads TGTGCCAGTAGTTGGCGGGACACTGAAGCTTTCTTT.

This chain links TRBV5-4 with TRBJ2-7; 12 bases fit TRBD1. The CDR3 runs 15 residues. Germline V gene sequence: CDR1 SGHNT, CDR2 YYREEE (reference sequence). The junction had 5 bases not matched to a gene; V was cut back by 2 bases and J by 5 bases. CDR3 nucleotide sequence: TGTGCCAGCAGCTTATCCGGGACAGGGGGCGACGAGCAGTACTTC. This translates into CASSLSGTGGDEQYF.

A remark on this clone: Mismatch with germline at one junction end may stem from a read error. J is TRBJ1-2 and V is TRBV15; D unclear. From germline, CDR1 is LNHNV and CDR2 YYDKDF (reference sequence). This CDR3 is built from 14 residues. The CDR3 sequence is CAASSKRGSGGYTF. CDR3 sequence (DNA): TGTGCCGCCAGCAGTAAGCGAGGATCCGGGGGCTACACCTTC. Drawing the rest from reference TRBV15 and TRBJ1-2, the complete variable domain is DAMVIQNPRYQVTQFGKPVTLSCSQTLNHNVMYWYQQKSSQAPKLLFHYYDKDFNNEADTPDNFQSRRPNTSFCFLDIRSPGLGDTAMYLCAASSKRGSGGYTFGSGTRLTVV.

A single count supports this clone. The chain has TRBV19 and TRBJ1-3; D unresolved. Per the germline V gene, CDR1 is LNHDA and CDR2 is SQIVND (reference sequence). The V gene lost 5 bases and the J gene lost 6 bases, with 14 bases spanning the gap. The CDR3 has 14 amino acids. This chain's CDR3 is CASSQDIGANTIYF. The DNA for the CDR3 is TGTGCCAGTAGTCAAGACATCGGCGCAAACACCATATATTTT.

The chain links TRBV4-2 to TRBJ2-7; TRBD2 agrees at 9 bases. The CDR3 has 16 residues. Germline-derived CDR1 and CDR2 are LGHNA and YNFKEQ. V shed 4 bases and J 5 bases; nucleotides not matched to a gene: 12. The CDR3 DNA sequence: TGTGCCAGCAGCCCCCCCCGGAGTAGCGGGAGCCACGAGCAGTACTTC. It translates to CASSPPRSSGSHEQYF.